This T cell receptor (beta chain) was captured in a study of beta chain features in type 1 diabetes. Study-wide points: Moderately but significantly shorter TCRB CDR3s were found in Type 1 diabetes patients in all four CD4+ subsets.

This clone was seen a few times. What it binds is unknown. The CDR3 runs to 18 residues. J was trimmed by 4 bases and V by 2 bases; bases with no gene match: 10. Germline V gene sequence: CDR1 SGHNT, CDR2 YYREEE (reference sequence). The study reverse transcribed the entire isolated RNA, so it sequenced expressed TCRB transcripts. The protocol was immunoSEQ multiplex PCR, while the TCRdb copy is restricted to in-frame clones and leaves out a portion. The sample includes approximately 250,000 clones, 13% to 15% seen only once; the top ten take roughly 0.028%. The chain combines TRBV5-4 with TRBJ2-2; 11 nucleotides agree with TRBD2. Specimen: naive CD4+ T cells from blood. The TCR comes from a woman aged 35 to 49 in good health. The CDR3 bases are TGTGCCAGCAGCTTTTTACCTAGCGGGGGGCGAGTCACCGGGGAGCTGTTTTTT. Amino acid sequence: CASSFLPSGGRVTGELFF.